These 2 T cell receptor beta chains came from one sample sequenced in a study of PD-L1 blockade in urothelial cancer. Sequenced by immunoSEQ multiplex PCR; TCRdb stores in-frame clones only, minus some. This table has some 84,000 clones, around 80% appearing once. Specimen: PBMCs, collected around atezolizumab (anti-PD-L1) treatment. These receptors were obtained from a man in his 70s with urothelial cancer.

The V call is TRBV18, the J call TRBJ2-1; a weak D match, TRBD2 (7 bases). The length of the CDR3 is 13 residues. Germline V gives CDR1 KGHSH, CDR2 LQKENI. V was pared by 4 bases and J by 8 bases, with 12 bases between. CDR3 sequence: CASSLGGADEQFF. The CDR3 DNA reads TGTGCCAGCTCACTTGGGGGGGCGGATGAGCAGTTCTTC.

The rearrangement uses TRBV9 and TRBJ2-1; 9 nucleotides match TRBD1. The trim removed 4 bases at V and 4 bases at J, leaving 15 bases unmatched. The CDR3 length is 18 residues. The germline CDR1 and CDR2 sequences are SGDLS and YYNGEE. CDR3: CASSPHPPGQGFYNEQFF. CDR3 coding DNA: TGTGCCAGCAGCCCCCATCCCCCGGGACAGGGTTTTTACAATGAGCAGTTCTTC.